Shown below are 20 T cell receptor beta chains from a single sample sequenced in a study of cytomegalovirus exposure and HLA in healthy donors. PCR involved 60 Vbeta and 13 Jbeta primers. Repertoires were generated with immunoSEQ multiplex PCR, while TCRdb's copy carries only in-frame clones and drops some. The data show 150,000 to 200,000 clones, just over 75% seen once. Input material: PBMCs. The receptor set was obtained from a middle-aged man in good health and CMV-seronegative.

The chain combines TRBV28 with TRBJ2-5; possibly TRBD1 for D (6 bases). The DNA end is a closer match to TRBJ2-7, so the J assignment may be wrong. CDR3 length: 13 residues. The germline CDR1 and CDR2 sequences are MDHEN and SYDVKM. CDR3 sequence reads: CATLGAGDYEQYF. As DNA, the CDR3 is TGTGCCACCCTGGGGGCAGGGGACTACGAGCAGTACTTC.

This chain connects TRBV28 to TRBJ2-5; TRBD2 matches 7 bases. V trimming: 5 bases; J trimming: 5 bases; junction bases outside the gene matches: 8. The CDR3 is made up of 14 amino acids. CDR1 MDHEN and CDR2 SYDVKM come from the germline V gene. The CDR3 DNA is TGTGCCAGCAGTAAAGGCGGGAGTAGGGAGACCCAGTACTTC. Translation gives CASSKGGSRETQYF.

The rearrangement links TRBV9 to TRBJ2-2, with a possible D match to TRBD2 (7 bases). The CDR3 has 15 amino acids. Germline V gives CDR1 SGDLS, CDR2 YYNGEE. V lost 0 bases to trimming and J lost 3 bases, with 9 bases between them. CDR3 bases: TGTGCCAGCAGCGTAGAGGGGGGGTACACCGGGGAGCTGTTTTTT. Its protein is CASSVEGGYTGELFF. The full variable domain, rest sourced from reference TRBV9 and TRBJ2-2, is DSGVTQTPKHLITATGQRVTLRCSPRSGDLSVYWYQQSLDQGLQFLIQYYNGEERAKGNILERFSAQQFPDLHSELNLSSLELGDSALYFCASSVEGGYTGELFFGEGSRLTVL.

The chain carries TRBV28 and TRBJ2-7, with 9 bases that match TRBD2. The CDR3 contains 16 residues. The germline V gene has CDR1 MDHEN and CDR2 SYDVKM. V shed 7 bases and J 6 bases; nucleotides not matched to a gene: 16. The CDR3 reads CASNTRTSEQRAEQYF. The CDR3 DNA follows: TGTGCCAGCAACACCCGGACTAGCGAACAACGGGCCGAGCAGTACTTC.

The rearrangement links TRBV5-1 to TRBJ2-1, with 12 bases identical to TRBD2. The CDR3 sequence is 16 residues long. CDR1 and CDR2 from the germline V gene are SGHRS and YFSETQ. V shed 1 base, J shed 7 bases, and the junction held 6 bases outside the gene matches. The DNA of the CDR3 is TGCGCCAGCAGCTTGTCTACTAGCGGGAGGAGTAATGAGCAGTTCTTC. Translating it yields CASSLSTSGRSNEQFF.

This chain joins TRBV4-1 and TRBJ2-5, with a possible D match to TRBD2 (5 bases). The end of the DNA fits TRBJ2-7 better, so the J call may be wrong. The CDR3 sequence is 13 residues long. Looked up from germline, CDR1 is MGHRA and CDR2 is YSYEKL. The CDR3 nucleotides are TGCGCCAGCAGCGCGCGTGAGGGCTACGAGCAGTACTTC. Its translation is CASSAREGYEQYF.

This clone was recorded once. The chain has TRBV9 and TRBJ1-1; D unclear. CDR1 is SGDLS and CDR2 is YYNGEE in the germline V gene. The CDR3 consists of 14 residues. V lost 0 bases and J 4 bases, leaving 10 bases between the germline ends. The CDR3 region is CASSVGRFSTEAFF. Here the CDR3 DNA reads TGTGCCAGCAGCGTAGGCAGATTCTCCACTGAAGCTTTCTTT. The variable domain in full, completed from reference TRBV9 and TRBJ1-1, reads DSGVTQTPKHLITATGQRVTLRCSPRSGDLSVYWYQQSLDQGLQFLIQYYNGEERAKGNILERFSAQQFPDLHSELNLSSLELGDSALYFCASSVGRFSTEAFFGQGTRLTVV.

The V gene is TRBV2, the J gene TRBJ1-2; TRBD1 matches at 7 bases. The length of the CDR3 is 14 residues. Germline CDR1 is SNHLY and CDR2 is FYNNEI. V was pared by 4 bases and J by 3 bases, with 5 bases of the junction left unmatched. The CDR3 DNA reads as TGTGCCAGCAGTGGACAGGGATCTCACTATGGCTACACCTTC. It specifies CASSGQGSHYGYTF. The complete variable domain, with remaining parts taken from reference TRBV2 and TRBJ1-2, reads EPEVTQTPSHQVTQMGQEVILRCVPISNHLYFYWYRQILGQKVEFLVSFYNNEISEKSEIFDDQFSVERPDGSNFTLKIRSTKLEDSAMYFCASSGQGSHYGYTFGSGTRLTVV.

The chain uses TRBV25-1 and TRBJ2-5, with TRBD1 identical over 8 bases. Germline CDR1 MGHDK, CDR2 SYGVNS. Losses at the gene ends were 4 bases for V and 7 bases for J; bases not matched to a gene: 11. The CDR3 is 15 residues long. The CDR3, as DNA: TGTGCCAGCAGTGGGACAGGGACCCAAGATGCGACCCAGTACTTC. This encodes CASSGTGTQDATQYF.

The chain employs TRBV9 and TRBJ1-1, with a tentative D call TRBD1 (6 bases). CDR1 is SGDLS, CDR2 YYNGEE, per germline. The CDR3 runs to 13 residues. The V and J ends lost 7 bases and 7 bases respectively, with 17 bases between them. The CDR3 DNA follows: TGTGCCAGCGGCCGGGGGGGCGCGAGTGAAGCTTTCTTT. It translates to CASGRGGASEAFF.

This clone was counted once. The genes are TRBV7-8 and TRBJ2-3; 7 nucleotides line up with TRBD2. This CDR3 spans 15 amino acids. Germline trimming cut 6 bases from V and 0 bases from J; bases unmatched to any gene: 6. CDR1 SGHVS and CDR2 FQNEAQ come from the germline V gene. This CDR3 is CASSRSGTSTDTQYF. CDR3 in DNA: TGTGCCAGCAGTCGGAGCGGGACTAGCACAGATACGCAGTATTTT.

CDR3 sequence: CASRVTGELFF. DNA for the CDR3: TGCGCCAGCCGGGTCACCGGGGAGCTGTTTTTT. The V and J genes are TRBV5-1 and TRBJ2-2; D remains unclear. Germline CDR1 reads SGHRS; CDR2 reads YFSETQ. With 7 bases removed from V and 4 bases from J, the gap between germline ends came to 5 bases. The CDR3 totals 11 residues. Together with reference TRBV5-1 and TRBJ2-2, the CDR3 gives the full variable domain: KAGVTQTPRYLIKTRGQQVTLSCSPISGHRSVSWYQQTPGQGLQFLFEYFSETQRNKGNFPGRFSGRQFSNSRSEMNVSTLELGDSALYLCASRVTGELFFGEGSRLTVL.

The chain joins TRBV9 to TRBJ2-2, with unresolved D. V shed 3 bases and J shed 6 bases, with 9 bases lying between them. The CDR3 totals 13 residues. Germline V gene data show CDR1 as SGDLS and CDR2 as YYNGEE. The CDR3 reads CASSASVPGELFF. In DNA, the CDR3 is TGTGCCAGCAGCGCCAGCGTCCCCGGGGAGCTGTTTTTT.

V and J are TRBV7-2 and TRBJ1-4; TRBD1 might be the D (6 bases). Trimming took off 7 bases at V and 7 bases at J, with 16 bases between the two ends. The CDR3 totals 14 residues. Germline V CDR1 and CDR2: SGHTA, FQGNSA. DNA for the CDR3: TGTGCCAGCAACCCAGGGGTAATAGGTGAAAAACTGTTTTTT. This sequence encodes CASNPGVIGEKLFF.

The rearrangement joins TRBV7-2 to TRBJ2-5; maybe TRBD2 (6 bases). The CDR3 contains 14 residues. Trimming removed 5 bases from V and 0 bases from J, with 10 bases in between. Germline V lookup: CDR1 SGHTA, CDR2 FQGNSA. The CDR3 protein is CASSPGRYQETQYF. Written as DNA, the CDR3 is TGTGCCAGCAGCCCAGGGAGGTACCAAGAGACCCAGTACTTC.

This clone was seen only a few times. One end of the junction fails to match germline, which may point to a read error. The CDR3 loop is CSSSSPMSGQGGGYGYTF. As DNA, the CDR3 is TGTTCCAGCAGCTCCCCGATGAGTGGACAGGGAGGAGGCTATGGCTACACCTTC. The J gene is TRBJ1-2, the V gene TRBV7-9; 8 bases are a match to TRBD1. Per germline, CDR1 SEHNR and CDR2 FQNEAQ (reference sequence). The CDR3 is 18 amino acids.

This clone was observed a handful of times. The chain recombines TRBV6-5 with TRBJ2-7, with TRBD2 matching 13 bases. This CDR3 contains 15 residues. Germline V gene sequence: CDR1 MNHEY, CDR2 SVGAGI. The ends lost 2 bases at V and 4 bases at J; junction bases unmatched: 2. CDR3 sequence: CASSYRTSGSYEQYF. Here the CDR3 DNA reads TGTGCCAGCAGTTACCGGACTAGCGGGAGTTACGAGCAGTACTTC.

This chain joins TRBV13 and TRBJ2-7; D may be TRBD2 (6 bases). The CDR3 totals 15 residues. V gave up 2 bases and J gave up 1 base, with 12 bases separating them. Germline CDR1 and CDR2: PRHDT and FYEKMQ (reference sequence). This chain's CDR3 is CASSLSLAPSYEQYF. The CDR3 coding sequence is TGTGCCAGCAGCTTATCGCTAGCGCCGTCCTACGAGCAGTACTTC.

For this clone: An end of the junction differs from the germline gene, which may be a read error. The V call is TRBV6-1, the J call TRBJ2-7; 13 bases line up with TRBD2. Germline V gene lookup returns CDR1 MNHNS and CDR2 SASEGT. The CDR3 contains 17 residues. CDR3 region: CASREEGLAGVYYEQYF. The DNA of the CDR3 is TGTGCCAGCAGGGAAGAAGGACTAGCGGGAGTTTACTACGAGCAGTACTTC.

This rearrangement joins TRBV7-9 to TRBJ1-1; 8 bases agree with TRBD1. Trimming at V came to 6 bases and at J to 2 bases, leaving 11 bases not matched to a gene. CDR1 is SEHNR, CDR2 FQNEAQ, per germline (reference sequence). The CDR3 loop spans 16 amino acids. The CDR3 DNA follows: TGTGCCAGCAGTTGGATGGACAGGGCCCGAAACACTGAAGCTTTCTTT. Residues: CASSWMDRARNTEAFF.